This T cell receptor (beta chain) was recovered during a study of blood T cell repertoires in COVID-19. Whole-study context: Sites in the United States, Italy and Spain provided acute and convalescent COVID-19 samples. Sample material is recorded as cDNA or gDNA derived from T cells, B-cell-depleted T cells, or PBMCs.

By frequency in the sample, this clone is medium-sized. Original processing notes: Researchers report that nucleated cell counts were estimated from reference gene primer amplification. Sequencing used immunoSEQ multiplex PCR; TCRdb keeps in-frame clones, though not all of them. V and J calls and clone size are given by that table; D and trimming were obtained from the DNA. The table shows roughly 12,000 clones, with roughly four fifths occurring only once. V lost 1 base and J lost 4; bases outside the gene matches: 1. CDR1 and CDR2 from the germline V gene are SGHNT and YENEEA. This CDR3 has 15 residues.

The source material was peripheral blood. The origin of this receptor is a human donor in a cohort sampled during active COVID-19. The rearrangement joins TRBV11-3 to TRBJ2-2, with 9 bases aligning to TRBD2. The CDR3 region is CASSLGAGGTGELFF. The CDR3 DNA follows: TGTGCCAGCAGCTTAGGAGCGGGGGGCACCGGGGAGCTGTTTTTT.